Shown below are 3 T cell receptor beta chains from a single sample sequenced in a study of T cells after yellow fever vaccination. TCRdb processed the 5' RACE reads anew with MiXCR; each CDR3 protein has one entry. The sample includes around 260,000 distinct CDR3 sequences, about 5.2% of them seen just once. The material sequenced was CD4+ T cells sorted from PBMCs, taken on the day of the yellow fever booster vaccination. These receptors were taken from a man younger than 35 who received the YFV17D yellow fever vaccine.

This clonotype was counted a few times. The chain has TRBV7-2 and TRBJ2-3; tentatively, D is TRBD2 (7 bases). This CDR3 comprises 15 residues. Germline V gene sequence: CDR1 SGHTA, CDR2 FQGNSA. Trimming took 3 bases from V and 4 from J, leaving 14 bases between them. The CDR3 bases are TGTGCCAGCAGCTTCGTGGGGGGGCAGCCAGATACGCAGTATTTT. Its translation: CASSFVGGQPDTQYF.

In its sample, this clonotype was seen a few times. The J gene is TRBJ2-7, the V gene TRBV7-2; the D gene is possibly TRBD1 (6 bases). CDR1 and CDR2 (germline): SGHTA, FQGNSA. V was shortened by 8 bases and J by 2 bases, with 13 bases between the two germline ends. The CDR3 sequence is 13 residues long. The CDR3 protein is CASRQSGAYEQYF. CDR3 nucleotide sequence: TGTGCCAGCCGCCAATCAGGGGCCTACGAGCAGTACTTC. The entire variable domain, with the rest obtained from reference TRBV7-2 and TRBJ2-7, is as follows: GAGVSQSPSNKVTEKGKDVELRCDPISGHTALYWYRQSLGQGLEFLIYFQGNSAPDKSGLPSDRFSAERTGGSVSTLTIQRTQQEDSAVYLCASRQSGAYEQYFGPGTRLTVT.

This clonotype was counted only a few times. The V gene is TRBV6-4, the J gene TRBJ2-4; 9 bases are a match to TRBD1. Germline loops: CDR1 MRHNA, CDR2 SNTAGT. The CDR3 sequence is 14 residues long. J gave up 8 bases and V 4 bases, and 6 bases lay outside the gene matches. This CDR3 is CASSAMTGGYIQYF. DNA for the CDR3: TGTGCCAGCAGTGCTATGACAGGGGGATACATTCAGTACTTC.